This TCR beta chain emerged from a study of cytomegalovirus exposure and HLA in healthy donors. Study as a whole: The Caucasian-associated ancestry cluster contained 81% of the approximately 390 genotyped donors.

The PCR made use of 60 Vbeta and 13 Jbeta primers. Here immunoSEQ multiplex PCR was the method, and the copy in TCRdb shows in-frame clones only, minus some. The data hold 90,000 to 110,000 clones, with 13% to 15% observed a single time. From germline, CDR1 is MNHEY and CDR2 SVGAGI. Trimming at V came to 6 bases and at J to 1 base, leaving 6 bases not matched to a gene. The CDR3 is 14 residues long. This clone showed up just a few times. The genes are TRBV6-5 and TRBJ2-7; 7 bases fit TRBD2. This clonotype was sampled from a female donor in good health and CMV-seronegative. The sample consisted of PBMCs. CDR3: CASRNWRESYEQYF. The CDR3 DNA reads as TGTGCCAGCAGAAATTGGCGGGAGTCCTACGAGCAGTACTTC.